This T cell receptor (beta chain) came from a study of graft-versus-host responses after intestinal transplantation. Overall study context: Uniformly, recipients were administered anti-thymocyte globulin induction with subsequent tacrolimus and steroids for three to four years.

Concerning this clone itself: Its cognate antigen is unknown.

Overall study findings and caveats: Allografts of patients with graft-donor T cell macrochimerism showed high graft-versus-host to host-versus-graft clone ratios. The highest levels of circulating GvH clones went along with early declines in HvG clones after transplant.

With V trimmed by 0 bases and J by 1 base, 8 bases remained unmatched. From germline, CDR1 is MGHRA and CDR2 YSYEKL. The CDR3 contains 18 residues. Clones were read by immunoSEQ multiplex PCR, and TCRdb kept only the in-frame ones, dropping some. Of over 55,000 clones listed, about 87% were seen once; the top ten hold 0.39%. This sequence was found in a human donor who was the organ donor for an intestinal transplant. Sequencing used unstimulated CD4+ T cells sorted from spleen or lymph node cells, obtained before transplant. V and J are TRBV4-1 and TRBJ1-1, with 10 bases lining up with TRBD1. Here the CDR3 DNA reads TGCGCCAGCAGCCAAGAAGGGACAGGGGCGTTGGGGAACACTGAAGCTTTCTTT. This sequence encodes CASSQEGTGALGNTEAFF.